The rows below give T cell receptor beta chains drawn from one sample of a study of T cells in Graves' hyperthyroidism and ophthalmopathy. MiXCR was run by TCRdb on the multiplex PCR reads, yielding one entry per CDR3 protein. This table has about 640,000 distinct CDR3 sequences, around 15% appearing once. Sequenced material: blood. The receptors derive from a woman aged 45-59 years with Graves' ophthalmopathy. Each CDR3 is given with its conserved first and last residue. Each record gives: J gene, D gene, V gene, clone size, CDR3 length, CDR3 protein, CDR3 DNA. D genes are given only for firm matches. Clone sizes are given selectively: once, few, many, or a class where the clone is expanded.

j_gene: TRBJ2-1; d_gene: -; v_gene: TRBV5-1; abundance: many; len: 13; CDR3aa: CASSPFQNNEQFF; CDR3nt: TGCGCCAGCAGCCCCTTCCAAAACAATGAGCAGTTCTTC
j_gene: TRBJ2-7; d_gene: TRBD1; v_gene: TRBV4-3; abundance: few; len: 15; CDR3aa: CASSHLQGDTYEQYF; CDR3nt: TGCGCCAGCAGCCACCTACAGGGGGATACCTACGAGCAGTACTTC
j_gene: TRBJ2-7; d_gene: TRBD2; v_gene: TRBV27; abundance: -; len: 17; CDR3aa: CASSPNRGLAGSYEQYF; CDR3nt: TGTGCCAGCAGTCCGAATAGGGGACTAGCGGGATCCTACGAGCAGTACTTC
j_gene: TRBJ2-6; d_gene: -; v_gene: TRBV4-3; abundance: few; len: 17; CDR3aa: CASSQDLGGPGANVLTF; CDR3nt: TGCGCCAGCAGCCAAGATCTTGGGGGGCCTGGGGCCAACGTCCTGACTTTC
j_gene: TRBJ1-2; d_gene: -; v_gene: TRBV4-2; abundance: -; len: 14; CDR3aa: CASSQIGGSYGYTF; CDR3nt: TGTGCCAGCAGCCAAATTGGGGGGAGCTATGGCTACACCTTC
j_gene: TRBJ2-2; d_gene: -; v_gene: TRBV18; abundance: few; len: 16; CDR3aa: CASSPNGRFTSGELFF; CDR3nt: TGTGCCAGCTCACCAAACGGACGGTTCACGTCCGGGGAGCTGTTTTTT
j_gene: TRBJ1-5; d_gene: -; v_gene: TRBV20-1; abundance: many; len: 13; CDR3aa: CSARETLDQPQHF; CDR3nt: TGCAGTGCTAGGGAGACGTTGGATCAGCCCCAGCATTTT
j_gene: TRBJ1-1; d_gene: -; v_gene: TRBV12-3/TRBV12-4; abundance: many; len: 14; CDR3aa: CASSWEAGLPEAFF; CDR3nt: TGTGCCAGCAGTTGGGAGGCAGGGTTGCCTGAAGCTTTCTTT
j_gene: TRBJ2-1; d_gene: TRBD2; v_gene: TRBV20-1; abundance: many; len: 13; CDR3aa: CSAIREGRVEQFF; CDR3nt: TGCAGTGCTATTCGGGAGGGCCGTGTTGAGCAGTTCTTC
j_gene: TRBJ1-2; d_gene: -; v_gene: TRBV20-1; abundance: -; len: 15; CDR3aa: CSARVVGGPLYGYTF; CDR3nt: TGCAGTGCTAGAGTTGTTGGGGGCCCCCTCTATGGCTACACCTTC
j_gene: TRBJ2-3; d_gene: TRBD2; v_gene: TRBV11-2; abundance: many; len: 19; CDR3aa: CASSLVSSGRRWFPDTQYF; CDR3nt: TGTGCCAGCAGCTTAGTGAGTAGCGGGAGACGGTGGTTCCCAGATACGCAGTATTTT
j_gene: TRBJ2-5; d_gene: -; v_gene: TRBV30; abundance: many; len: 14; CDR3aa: CAWSVGGGSGTQYF; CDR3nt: TGTGCCTGGAGTGTAGGAGGGGGCTCGGGGACCCAGTACTTC
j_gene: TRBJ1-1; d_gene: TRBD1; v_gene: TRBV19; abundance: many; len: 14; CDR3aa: CASSISGGPTEAFF; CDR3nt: TGTGCCAGTAGTATTTCAGGGGGACCCACTGAAGCTTTCTTT
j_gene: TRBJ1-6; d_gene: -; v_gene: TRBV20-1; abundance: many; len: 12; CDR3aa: CSARGLGSPLHF; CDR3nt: TGCAGTGCTAGGGGGCTGGGGTCACCCCTCCACTTT
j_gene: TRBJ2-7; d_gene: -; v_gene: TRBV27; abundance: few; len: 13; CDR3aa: CASSFLGLGEQYF; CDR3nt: TGTGCCAGCAGTTTTTTAGGGCTCGGTGAGCAGTACTTC
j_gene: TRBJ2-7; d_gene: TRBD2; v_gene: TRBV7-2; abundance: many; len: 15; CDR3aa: CASSSRGLARGWQYF; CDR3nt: TGTGCCAGCAGCTCGAGGGGACTAGCCCGAGGGTGGCAGTACTTC
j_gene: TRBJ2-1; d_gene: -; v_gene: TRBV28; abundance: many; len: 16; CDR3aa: CASSLVGASSYNEQFF; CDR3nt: TGTGCCAGCAGTTTAGTCGGAGCTAGCTCCTACAATGAGCAGTTCTTC
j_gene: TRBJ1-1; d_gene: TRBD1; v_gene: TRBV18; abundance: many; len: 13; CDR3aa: CASSQGALTEAFF; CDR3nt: TGTGCCAGCTCACAGGGGGCGCTCACTGAAGCTTTCTTT
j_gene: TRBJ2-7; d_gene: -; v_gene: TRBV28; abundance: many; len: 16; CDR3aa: CASSPSGRGGVYEQYF; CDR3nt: TGTGCCAGCAGTCCCTCTGGCAGGGGCGGGGTCTACGAGCAGTACTTC
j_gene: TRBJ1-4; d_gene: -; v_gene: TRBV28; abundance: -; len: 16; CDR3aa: CASSFSLSATNEKLFF; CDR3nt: TGTGCCAGCAGTTTTTCCCTATCTGCAACTAATGAAAAACTGTTTTTT
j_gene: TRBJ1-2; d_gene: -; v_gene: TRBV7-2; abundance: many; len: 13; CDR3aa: CASSSGINYGYTF; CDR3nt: TGTGCCAGCAGCTCGGGAATAAACTATGGCTACACCTTC
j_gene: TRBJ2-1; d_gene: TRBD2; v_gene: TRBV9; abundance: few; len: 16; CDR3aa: CASSEETSGTFNEQFF; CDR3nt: TGTGCCAGCAGTGAAGAGACTAGCGGGACTTTCAATGAGCAGTTCTTC
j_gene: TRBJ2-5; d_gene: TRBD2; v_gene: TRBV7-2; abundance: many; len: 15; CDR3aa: CASSFPAGGGETQYF; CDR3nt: TGTGCCAGCAGCTTTCCAGCGGGAGGTGGAGAGACCCAGTACTTC
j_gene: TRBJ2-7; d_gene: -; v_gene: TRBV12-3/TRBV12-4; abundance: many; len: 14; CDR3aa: CASSLGNRAYEQYF; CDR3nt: TGTGCCAGCAGTTTGGGGAACAGGGCCTACGAGCAGTACTTC
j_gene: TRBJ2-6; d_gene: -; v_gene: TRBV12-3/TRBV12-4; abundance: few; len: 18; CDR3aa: CASRSPVGGGPGANVLTF; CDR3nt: TGTGCCAGCAGATCCCCCGTAGGTGGGGGGCCAGGGGCCAACGTCCTGACTTTC
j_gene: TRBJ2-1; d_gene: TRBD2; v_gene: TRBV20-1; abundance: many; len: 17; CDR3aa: CSASHGGISGTYNEQFF; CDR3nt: TGCAGTGCTAGCCACGGGGGTATTAGCGGGACATACAATGAGCAGTTCTTC
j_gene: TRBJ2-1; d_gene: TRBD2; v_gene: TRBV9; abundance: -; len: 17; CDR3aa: CASSERPGLSQYNEQFF; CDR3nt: TGTGCCAGCAGCGAGAGACCGGGACTAAGTCAATACAATGAGCAGTTCTTC
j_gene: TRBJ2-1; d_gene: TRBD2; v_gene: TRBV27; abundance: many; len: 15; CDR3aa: CASSFRAGVYNEQFF; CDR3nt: TGTGCCAGCAGTTTCCGAGCGGGAGTTTACAATGAGCAGTTCTTC
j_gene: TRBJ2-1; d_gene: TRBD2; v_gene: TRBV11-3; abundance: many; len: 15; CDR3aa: CASSFSGSNYNEQFF; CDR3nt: TGTGCCAGCAGCTTTAGCGGGAGTAACTACAATGAGCAGTTCTTC
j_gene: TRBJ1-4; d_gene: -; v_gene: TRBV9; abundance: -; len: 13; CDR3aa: CASSVGGQGKLFF; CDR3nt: TGTGCCAGCAGCGTTGGCGGGCAGGGGAAACTGTTTTTT
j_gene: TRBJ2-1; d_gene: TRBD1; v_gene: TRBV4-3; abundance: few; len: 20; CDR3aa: CASSQSLPGRPGQVYNEQFF; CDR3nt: TGCGCCAGCAGCCAATCTCTTCCGGGGAGACCGGGACAGGTCTACAATGAGCAGTTCTTC
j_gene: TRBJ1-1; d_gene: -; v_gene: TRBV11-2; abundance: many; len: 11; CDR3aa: CASTINREAFF; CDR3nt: TGTGCCAGCACCATAAACCGAGAAGCTTTCTTT
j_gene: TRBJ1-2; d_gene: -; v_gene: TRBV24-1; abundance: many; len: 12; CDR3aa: CATSDFGEGYTF; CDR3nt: TGTGCCACCAGTGATTTTGGGGAGGGCTACACCTTC
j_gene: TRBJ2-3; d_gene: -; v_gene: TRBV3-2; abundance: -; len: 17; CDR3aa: CASSQGTSQIATDTQYF; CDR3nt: TGTGCCAGCAGCCAAGGGACTAGCCAAATCGCCACAGATACGCAGTATTTT
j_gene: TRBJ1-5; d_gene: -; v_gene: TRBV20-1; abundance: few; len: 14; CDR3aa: CSAIGGEVDQPQHF; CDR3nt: TGCAGTGCCATAGGGGGGGAGGTCGATCAGCCCCAGCATTTT
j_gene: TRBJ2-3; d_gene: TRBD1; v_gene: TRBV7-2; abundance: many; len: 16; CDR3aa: CASSRGQLSGTDTQYF; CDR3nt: TGTGCCAGCAGCAGGGGACAGCTCTCAGGGACAGATACGCAGTATTTT
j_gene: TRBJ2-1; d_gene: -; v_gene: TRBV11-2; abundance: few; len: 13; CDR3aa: CASSLEGLDEQFF; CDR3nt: TGTGCCAGCAGCTTGGAGGGATTGGATGAGCAGTTCTTC
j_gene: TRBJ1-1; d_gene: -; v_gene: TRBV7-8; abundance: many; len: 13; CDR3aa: CASSLDSAREAFF; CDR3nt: TGTGCCAGCAGCTTAGACAGCGCCCGTGAAGCTTTCTTT
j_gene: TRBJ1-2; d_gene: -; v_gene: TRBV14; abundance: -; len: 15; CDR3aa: CASSQAFGGVDGYTF; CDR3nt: TGTGCCAGCAGCCAAGCTTTCGGGGGGGTCGATGGCTACACCTTC
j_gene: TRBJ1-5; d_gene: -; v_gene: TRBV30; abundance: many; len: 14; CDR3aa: CAWSVLGLGQPQHF; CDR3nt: TGTGCCTGGAGTGTTTTGGGTCTAGGTCAGCCCCAGCATTTT
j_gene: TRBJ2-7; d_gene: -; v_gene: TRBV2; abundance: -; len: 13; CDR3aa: CASSDITGFEQYF; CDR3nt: TGTGCCAGCAGTGATATTACAGGGTTCGAGCAGTACTTC
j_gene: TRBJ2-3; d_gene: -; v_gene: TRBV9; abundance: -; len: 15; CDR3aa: CASSVVPSFADTQYF; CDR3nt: TGTGCCAGCAGCGTAGTGCCGAGTTTCGCAGATACGCAGTATTTT
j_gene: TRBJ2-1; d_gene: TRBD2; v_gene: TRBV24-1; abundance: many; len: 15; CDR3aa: CATSGTSGTYNEQFF; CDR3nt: TGTGCCACCAGCGGGACTAGCGGGACCTACAATGAGCAGTTCTTC
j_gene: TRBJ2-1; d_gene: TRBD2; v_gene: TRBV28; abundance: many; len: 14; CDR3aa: CASRRAGVLNEQFF; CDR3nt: TGTGCCAGCAGGCGAGCGGGAGTATTAAATGAGCAGTTCTTC
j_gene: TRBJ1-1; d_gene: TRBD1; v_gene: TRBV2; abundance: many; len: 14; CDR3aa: CASNRGQVDTEAFF; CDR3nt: TGTGCCAGCAACAGAGGACAGGTTGACACTGAAGCTTTCTTT
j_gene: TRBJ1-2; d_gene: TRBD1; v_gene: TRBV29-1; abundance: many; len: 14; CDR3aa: CSVSGQGGSYGYTF; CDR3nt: TGCAGCGTTTCAGGACAGGGTGGGAGCTATGGCTACACCTTC
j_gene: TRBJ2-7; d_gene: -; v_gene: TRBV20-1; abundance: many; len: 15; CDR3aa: CSAREASALSYEQYF; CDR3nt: TGCAGTGCTAGAGAGGCTAGCGCCCTCTCCTACGAGCAGTACTTC
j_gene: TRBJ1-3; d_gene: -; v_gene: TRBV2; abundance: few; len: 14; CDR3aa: CASSVGASGNTIYF; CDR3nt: TGTGCCAGCAGTGTAGGGGCATCAGGAAACACCATATATTTT
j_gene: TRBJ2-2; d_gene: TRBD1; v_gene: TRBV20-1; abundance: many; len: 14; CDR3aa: CSASGDRYTGELFF; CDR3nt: TGCAGTGCTAGCGGGGACAGGTACACCGGGGAGCTGTTTTTT
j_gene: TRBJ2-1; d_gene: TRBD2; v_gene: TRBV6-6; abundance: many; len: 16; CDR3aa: CASSYSLGTSYNEQFF; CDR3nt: TGTGCCAGCAGTTACTCCCTGGGGACTAGCTACAATGAGCAGTTCTTC
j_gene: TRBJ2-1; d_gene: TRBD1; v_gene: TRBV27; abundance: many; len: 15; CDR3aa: CASSSGTGGANEQFF; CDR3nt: TGTGCCAGCAGTTCGGGGACAGGAGGGGCCAATGAGCAGTTCTTC
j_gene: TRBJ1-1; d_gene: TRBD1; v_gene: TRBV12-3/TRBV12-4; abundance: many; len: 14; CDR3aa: CASILTGGIAEAFF; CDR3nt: TGTGCCAGCATCCTGACAGGGGGTATCGCTGAAGCTTTCTTT
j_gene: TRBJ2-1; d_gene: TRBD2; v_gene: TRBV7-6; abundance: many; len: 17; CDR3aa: CASSLALAGGPIDEQFF; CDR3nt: TGTGCCAGCAGCTTAGCACTAGCGGGAGGGCCTATAGATGAGCAGTTCTTC
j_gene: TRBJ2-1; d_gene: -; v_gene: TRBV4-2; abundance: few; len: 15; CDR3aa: CASSQVGSRDNEQFF; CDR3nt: TGTGCCAGCAGCCAAGTCGGGAGCCGGGACAATGAGCAGTTCTTC
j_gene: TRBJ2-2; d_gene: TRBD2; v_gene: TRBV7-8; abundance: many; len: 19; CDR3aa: CASSLAVLAGGIDTGELFF; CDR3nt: TGTGCCAGCAGCTTAGCGGTCTTAGCGGGAGGGATTGACACCGGGGAGCTGTTTTTT
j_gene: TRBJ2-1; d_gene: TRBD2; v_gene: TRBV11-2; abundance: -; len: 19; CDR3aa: CASSSRPGLAGGPGGEQFF; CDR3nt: TGTGCCAGCAGCTCCCGCCCCGGACTAGCAGGAGGGCCTGGCGGTGAGCAGTTCTTC
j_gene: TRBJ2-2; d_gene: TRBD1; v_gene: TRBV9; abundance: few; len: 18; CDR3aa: CASSVTGVGQANTGELFF; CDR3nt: TGTGCCAGCAGCGTGACAGGGGTGGGCCAAGCGAACACCGGGGAGCTGTTTTTT
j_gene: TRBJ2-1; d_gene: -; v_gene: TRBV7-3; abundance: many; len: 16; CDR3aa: CASSRGRVRPTDEQFF; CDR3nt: TGTGCCAGCAGTCGAGGGCGGGTAAGACCTACAGATGAGCAGTTCTTC